This T cell receptor beta chain stems from a study of blood T cell repertoires in COVID-19. This clone was seen a handful of times. Clones were sequenced by immunoSEQ multiplex PCR, and TCRdb holds only the in-frame ones, with some missing. The sample records 150,000 to 200,000 clones, approximately 82% being singletons. The cohort comprised adults aged 18 to 89 years residing in approximately 25 US areas. Donors in Cohort 3 counted as recovered after two negative PCRs, clearance, or symptom resolution. This CDR3 has 15 residues. CDR1 and CDR2 (germline): MNHEY, SMNVEV (reference sequence). After removal of 3 bases from V and 4 bases from J, the junction contained 7 bases not matched to a gene.

Sample: PBMCs or T cells enriched from blood (not recorded which). This TCR was recovered from a woman between 45 and 60 years old who had recovered from COVID-19. The chain joins TRBV27 to TRBJ2-5; TRBD2 matches at 8 bases. CDR3 protein: CASSFVTGGPETQYF. CDR3 bases: TGTGCCAGCAGTTTTGTCACGGGAGGGCCAGAGACCCAGTACTTC.